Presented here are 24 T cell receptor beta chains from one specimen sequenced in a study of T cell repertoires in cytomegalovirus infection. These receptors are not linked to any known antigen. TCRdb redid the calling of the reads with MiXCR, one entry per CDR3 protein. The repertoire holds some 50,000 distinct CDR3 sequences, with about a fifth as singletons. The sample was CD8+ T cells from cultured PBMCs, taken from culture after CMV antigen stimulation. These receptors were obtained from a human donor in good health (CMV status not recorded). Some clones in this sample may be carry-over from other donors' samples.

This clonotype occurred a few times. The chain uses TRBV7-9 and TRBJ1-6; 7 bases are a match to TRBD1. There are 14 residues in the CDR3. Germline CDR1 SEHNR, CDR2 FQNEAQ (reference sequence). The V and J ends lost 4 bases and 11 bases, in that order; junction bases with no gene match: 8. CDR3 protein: CASSSEVRGTPLHF. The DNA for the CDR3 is TGTGCCAGCAGCTCAGAAGTCAGGGGGACACCCCTCCACTTT.

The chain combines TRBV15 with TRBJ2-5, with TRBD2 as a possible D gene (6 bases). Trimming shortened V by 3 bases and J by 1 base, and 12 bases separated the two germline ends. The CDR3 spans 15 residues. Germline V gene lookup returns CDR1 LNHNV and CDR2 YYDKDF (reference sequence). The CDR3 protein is CATSSSRGSQETQYF. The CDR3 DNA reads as TGTGCCACCAGCAGCAGCCGGGGGAGCCAAGAGACCCAGTACTTC.

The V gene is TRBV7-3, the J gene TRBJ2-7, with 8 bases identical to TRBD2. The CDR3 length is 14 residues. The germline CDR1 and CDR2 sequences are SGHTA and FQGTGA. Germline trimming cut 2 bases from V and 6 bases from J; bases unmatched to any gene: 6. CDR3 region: CASSLAGGGGEQYF. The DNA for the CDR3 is TGTGCCAGCAGCTTAGCGGGAGGAGGAGGCGAGCAGTACTTC.

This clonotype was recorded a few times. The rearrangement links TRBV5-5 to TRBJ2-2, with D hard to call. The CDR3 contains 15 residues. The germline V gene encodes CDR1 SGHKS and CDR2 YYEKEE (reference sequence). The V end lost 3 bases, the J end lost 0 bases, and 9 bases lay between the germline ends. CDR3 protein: CASSSQLANTGELFF. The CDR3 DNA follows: TGTGCCAGCAGCTCCCAATTAGCGAACACCGGGGAGCTGTTTTTT.

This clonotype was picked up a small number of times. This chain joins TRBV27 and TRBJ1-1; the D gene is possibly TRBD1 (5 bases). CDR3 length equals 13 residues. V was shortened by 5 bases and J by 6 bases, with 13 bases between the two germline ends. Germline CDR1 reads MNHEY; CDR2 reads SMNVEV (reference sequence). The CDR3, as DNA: TGTGCCAGCAGTCAGCCGGGGCTCCCTGAAGCTTTCTTT. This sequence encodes CASSQPGLPEAFF.

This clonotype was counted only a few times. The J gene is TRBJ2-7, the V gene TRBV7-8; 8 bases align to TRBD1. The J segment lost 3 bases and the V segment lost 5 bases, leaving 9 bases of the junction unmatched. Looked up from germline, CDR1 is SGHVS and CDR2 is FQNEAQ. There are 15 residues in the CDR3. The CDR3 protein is CASSEPGTGRYEQYF. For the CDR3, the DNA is TGTGCCAGCAGCGAACCGGGGACAGGTCGCTACGAGCAGTACTTC.

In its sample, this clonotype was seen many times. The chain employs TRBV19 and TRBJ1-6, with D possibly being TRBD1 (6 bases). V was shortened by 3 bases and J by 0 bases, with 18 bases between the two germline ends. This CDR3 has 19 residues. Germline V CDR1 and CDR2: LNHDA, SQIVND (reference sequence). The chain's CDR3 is CASSMTQGSRSSYNSPLHF. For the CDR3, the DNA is TGTGCCAGTAGTATGACACAGGGTTCGAGAAGCTCCTATAATTCACCCCTCCACTTT. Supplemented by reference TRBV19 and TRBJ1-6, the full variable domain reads DGGITQSPKYLFRKEGQNVTLSCEQNLNHDAMYWYRQDPGQGLRLIYYSQIVNDFQKGDIAEGYSVSREKKESFPLTVTSAQKNPTAFYLCASSMTQGSRSSYNSPLHFGNGTRLTVT.

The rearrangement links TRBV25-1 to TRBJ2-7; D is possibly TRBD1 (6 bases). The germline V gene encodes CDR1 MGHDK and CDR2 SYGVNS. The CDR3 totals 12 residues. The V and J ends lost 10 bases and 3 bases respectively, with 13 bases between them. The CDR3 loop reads CATKQGHYEQYF. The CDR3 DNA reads TGTGCCACAAAACAGGGACACTACGAGCAGTACTTC.

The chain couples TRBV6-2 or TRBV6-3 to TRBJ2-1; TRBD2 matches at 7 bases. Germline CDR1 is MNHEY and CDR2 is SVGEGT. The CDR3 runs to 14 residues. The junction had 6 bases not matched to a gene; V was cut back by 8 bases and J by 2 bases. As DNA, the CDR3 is TGTGCCAGCCAGGCGGGGGTCGCCTACAATGAGCAGTTCTTC. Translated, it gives CASQAGVAYNEQFF.

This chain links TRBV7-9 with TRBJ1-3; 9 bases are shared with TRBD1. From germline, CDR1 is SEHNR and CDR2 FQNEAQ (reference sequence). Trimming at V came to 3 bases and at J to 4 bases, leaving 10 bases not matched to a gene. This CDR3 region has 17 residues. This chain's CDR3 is CASSLTTGGLSGNTIYF. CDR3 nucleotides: TGTGCCAGCAGCTTGACGACAGGGGGTCTTTCAGGAAACACCATATATTTT.

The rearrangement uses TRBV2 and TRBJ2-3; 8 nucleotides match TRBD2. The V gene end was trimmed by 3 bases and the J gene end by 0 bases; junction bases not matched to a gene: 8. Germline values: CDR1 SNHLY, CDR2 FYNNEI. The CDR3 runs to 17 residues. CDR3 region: CASSDAGGRYSTDTQYF. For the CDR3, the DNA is TGTGCCAGCAGTGACGCGGGCGGGAGGTACAGCACAGATACGCAGTATTTT.

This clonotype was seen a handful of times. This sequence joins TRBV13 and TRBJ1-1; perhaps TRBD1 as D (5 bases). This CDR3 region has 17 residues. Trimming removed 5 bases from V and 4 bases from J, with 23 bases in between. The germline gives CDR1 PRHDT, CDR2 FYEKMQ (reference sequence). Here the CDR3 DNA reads TGTGCCAGCAGCATTGGGACCGCCTGGCAAGTGAGCACTGAAGCTTTCTTT. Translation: CASSIGTAWQVSTEAFF.

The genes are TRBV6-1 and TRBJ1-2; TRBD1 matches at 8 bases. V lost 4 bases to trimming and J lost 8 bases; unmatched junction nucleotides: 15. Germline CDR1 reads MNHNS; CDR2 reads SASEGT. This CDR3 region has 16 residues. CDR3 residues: CASSANPGQVQNGYTF. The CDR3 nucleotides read TGTGCCAGCAGTGCCAATCCGGGACAGGTCCAAAACGGCTACACCTTC.

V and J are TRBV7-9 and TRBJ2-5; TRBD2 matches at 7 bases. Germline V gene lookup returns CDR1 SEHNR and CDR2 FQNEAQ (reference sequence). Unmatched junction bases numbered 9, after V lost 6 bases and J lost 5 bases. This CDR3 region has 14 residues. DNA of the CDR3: TGTGCCAGCAGGGGGACTACTGCGGGGGAGACCCAGTACTTC. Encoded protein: CASRGTTAGETQYF.

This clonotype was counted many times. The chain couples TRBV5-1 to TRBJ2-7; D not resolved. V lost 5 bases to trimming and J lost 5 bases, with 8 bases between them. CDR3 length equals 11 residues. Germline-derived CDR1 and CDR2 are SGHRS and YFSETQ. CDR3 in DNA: TGCGCCAGCAGTTCAACAGACGAGCAGTACTTC. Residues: CASSSTDEQYF.

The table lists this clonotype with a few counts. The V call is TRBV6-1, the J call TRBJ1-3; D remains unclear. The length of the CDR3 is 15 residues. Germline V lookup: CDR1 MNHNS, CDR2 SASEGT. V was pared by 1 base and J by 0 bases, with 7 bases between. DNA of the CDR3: TGTGCCAGCAGTGAAGAAATAGGCTCTGGAAACACCATATATTTT. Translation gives CASSEEIGSGNTIYF.

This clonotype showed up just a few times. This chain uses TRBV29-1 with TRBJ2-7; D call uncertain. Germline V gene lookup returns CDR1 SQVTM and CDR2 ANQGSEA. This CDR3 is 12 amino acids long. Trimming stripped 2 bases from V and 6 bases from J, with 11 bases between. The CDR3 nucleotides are TGCAGCGTTGAACGAGGCGCAGCCGAGCAGTACTTC. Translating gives CSVERGAAEQYF.

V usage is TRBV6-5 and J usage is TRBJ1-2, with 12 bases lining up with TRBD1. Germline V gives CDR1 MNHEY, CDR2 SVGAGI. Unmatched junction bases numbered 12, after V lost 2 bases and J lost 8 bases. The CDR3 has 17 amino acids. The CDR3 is CASSYPRDRGRVRGYTF. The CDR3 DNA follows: TGTGCCAGCAGTTACCCCAGGGACAGGGGGCGAGTTCGCGGCTACACCTTC.

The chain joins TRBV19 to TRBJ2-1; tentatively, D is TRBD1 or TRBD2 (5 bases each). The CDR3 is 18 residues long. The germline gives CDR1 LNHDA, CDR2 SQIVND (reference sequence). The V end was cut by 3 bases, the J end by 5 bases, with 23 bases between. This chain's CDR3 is CASSIGVIRGYNNNEQFF. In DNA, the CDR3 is TGTGCCAGTAGTATTGGTGTGATTCGGGGCTACAACAACAATGAGCAGTTCTTC.

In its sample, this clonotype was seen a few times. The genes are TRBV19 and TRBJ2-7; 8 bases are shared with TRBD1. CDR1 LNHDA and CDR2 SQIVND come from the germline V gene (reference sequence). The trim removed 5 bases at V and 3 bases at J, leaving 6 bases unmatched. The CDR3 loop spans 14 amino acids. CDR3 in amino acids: CASSPGTGSYEQYF. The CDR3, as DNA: TGTGCCAGTAGTCCCGGGACAGGTAGCTACGAGCAGTACTTC.

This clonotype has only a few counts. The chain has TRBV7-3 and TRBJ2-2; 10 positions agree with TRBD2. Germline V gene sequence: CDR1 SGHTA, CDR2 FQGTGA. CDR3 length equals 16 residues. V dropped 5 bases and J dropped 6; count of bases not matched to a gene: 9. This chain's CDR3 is CASSQTGTSAPGELFF. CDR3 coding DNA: TGTGCCAGCAGCCAGACTGGGACTAGCGCACCCGGGGAGCTGTTTTTT.

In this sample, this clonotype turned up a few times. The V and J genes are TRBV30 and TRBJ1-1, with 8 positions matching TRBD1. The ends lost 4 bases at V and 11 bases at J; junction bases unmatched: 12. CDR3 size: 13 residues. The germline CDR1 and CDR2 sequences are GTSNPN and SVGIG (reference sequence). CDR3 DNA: TGTGCCTGGATGGGTAGAAGGGACAGGTGGGCTTTCTTT. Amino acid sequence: CAWMGRRDRWAFF.

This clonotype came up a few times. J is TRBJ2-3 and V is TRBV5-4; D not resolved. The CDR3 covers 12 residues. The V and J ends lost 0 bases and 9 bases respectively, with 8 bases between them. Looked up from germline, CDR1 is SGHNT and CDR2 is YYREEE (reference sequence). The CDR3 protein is CASSLVGETQYF. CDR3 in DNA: TGTGCCAGCAGCTTGGTAGGAGAGACGCAGTATTTT.

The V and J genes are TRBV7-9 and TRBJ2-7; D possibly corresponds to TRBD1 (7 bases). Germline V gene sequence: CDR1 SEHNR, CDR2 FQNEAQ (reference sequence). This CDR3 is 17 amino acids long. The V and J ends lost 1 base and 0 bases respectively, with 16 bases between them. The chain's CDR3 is CASSLVGAGQSSYEQYF. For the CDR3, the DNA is TGTGCCAGCAGCTTAGTAGGTGCGGGACAGTCCTCCTACGAGCAGTACTTC.